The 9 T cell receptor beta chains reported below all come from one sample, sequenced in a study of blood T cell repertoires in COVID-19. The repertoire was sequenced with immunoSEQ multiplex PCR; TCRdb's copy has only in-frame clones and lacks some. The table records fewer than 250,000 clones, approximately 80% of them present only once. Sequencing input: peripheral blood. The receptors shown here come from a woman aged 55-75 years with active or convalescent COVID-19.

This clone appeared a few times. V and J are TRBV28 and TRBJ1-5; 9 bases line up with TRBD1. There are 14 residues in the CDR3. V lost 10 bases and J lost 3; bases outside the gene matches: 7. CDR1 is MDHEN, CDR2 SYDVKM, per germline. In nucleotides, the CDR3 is TGTGCCACCAAGGGGACAGGGAACAATCAGCCCCAGCATTTT. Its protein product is CATKGTGNNQPQHF.

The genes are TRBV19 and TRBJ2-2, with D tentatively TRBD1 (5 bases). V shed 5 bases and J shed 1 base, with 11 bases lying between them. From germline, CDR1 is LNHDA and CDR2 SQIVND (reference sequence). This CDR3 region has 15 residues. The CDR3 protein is CASSSNRRNTGELFF. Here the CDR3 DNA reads TGTGCCAGTAGTTCCAACAGGAGGAACACCGGGGAGCTGTTTTTT.

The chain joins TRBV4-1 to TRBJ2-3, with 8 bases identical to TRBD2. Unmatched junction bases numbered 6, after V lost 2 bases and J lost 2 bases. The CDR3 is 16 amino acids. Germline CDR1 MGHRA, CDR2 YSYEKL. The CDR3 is CASSQPRGGFTDTQYF. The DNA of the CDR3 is TGCGCCAGCAGCCAACCACGGGGGGGCTTCACAGATACGCAGTATTTT.

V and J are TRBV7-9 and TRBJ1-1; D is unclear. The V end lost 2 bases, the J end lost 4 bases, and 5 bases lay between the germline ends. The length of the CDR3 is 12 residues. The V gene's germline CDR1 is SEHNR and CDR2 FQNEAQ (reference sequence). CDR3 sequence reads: CASSLYSTEAFF. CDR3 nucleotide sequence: TGTGCCAGCAGCTTATACAGCACTGAAGCTTTCTTT.

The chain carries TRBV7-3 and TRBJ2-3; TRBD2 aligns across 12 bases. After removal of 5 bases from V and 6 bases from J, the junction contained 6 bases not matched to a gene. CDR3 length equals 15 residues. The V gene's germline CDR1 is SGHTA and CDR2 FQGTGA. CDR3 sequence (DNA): TGTGCCAGCAGCCTCCTAGCGGGAGGGCTGGATACGCAGTATTTT. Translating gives CASSLLAGGLDTQYF.

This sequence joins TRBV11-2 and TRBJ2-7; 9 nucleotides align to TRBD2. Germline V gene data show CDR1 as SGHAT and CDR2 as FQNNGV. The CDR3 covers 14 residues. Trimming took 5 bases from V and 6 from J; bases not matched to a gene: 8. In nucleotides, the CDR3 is TGTGCCAGCAGCATCCTCTCGACTAGCGGCGAGCAGTACTTC. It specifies CASSILSTSGEQYF.

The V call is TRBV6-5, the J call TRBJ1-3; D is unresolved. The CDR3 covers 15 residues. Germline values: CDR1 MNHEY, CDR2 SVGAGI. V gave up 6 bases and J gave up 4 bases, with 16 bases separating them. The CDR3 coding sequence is TGTGCCAGCAGCCGCCGCGGGGAGGACGGAAACACCATATATTTT. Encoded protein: CASSRRGEDGNTIYF.

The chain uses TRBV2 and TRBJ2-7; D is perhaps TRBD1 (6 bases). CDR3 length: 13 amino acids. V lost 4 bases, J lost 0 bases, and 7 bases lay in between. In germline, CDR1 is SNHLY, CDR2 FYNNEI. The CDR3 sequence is CASSGDNSYEQYV. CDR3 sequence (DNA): TGTGCCAGCAGTGGGGACAACTCCTACGAGCAGTACGTC.

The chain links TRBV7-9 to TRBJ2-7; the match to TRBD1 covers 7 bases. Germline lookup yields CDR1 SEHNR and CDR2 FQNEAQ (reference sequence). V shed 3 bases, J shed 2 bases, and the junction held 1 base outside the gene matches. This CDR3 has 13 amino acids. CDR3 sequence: CASSFGTAYEQYF. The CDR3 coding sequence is TGTGCCAGCAGCTTCGGGACAGCCTACGAGCAGTACTTC.